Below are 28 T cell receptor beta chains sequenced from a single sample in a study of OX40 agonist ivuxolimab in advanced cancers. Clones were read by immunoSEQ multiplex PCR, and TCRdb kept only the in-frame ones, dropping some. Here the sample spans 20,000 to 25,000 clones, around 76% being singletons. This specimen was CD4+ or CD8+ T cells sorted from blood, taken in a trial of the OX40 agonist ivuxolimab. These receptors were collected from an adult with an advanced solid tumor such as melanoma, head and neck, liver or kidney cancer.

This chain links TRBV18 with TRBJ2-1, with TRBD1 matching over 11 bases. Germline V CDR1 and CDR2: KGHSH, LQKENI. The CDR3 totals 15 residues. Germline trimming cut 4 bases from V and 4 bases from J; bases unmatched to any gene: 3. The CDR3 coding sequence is TGTGCCAGCTCACGGGGACAGGGGGGATACAATGAGCAGTTCTTC. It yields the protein CASSRGQGGYNEQFF. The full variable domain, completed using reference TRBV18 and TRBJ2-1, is NAGVMQNPRHLVRRRGQEARLRCSPMKGHSHVYWYRQLPEEGLKFMVYLQKENIIDESGMPKERFSAEFPKEGPSILRIQQVVRGDSAAYFCASSRGQGGYNEQFFGPGTRLTVL.

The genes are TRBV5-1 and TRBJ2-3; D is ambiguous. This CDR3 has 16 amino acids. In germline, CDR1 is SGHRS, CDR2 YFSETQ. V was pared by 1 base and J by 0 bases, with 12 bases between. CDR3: CASSLSPSGSTDTQYF. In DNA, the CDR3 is TGCGCCAGCAGCTTGTCTCCGTCGGGTAGCACAGATACGCAGTATTTT.

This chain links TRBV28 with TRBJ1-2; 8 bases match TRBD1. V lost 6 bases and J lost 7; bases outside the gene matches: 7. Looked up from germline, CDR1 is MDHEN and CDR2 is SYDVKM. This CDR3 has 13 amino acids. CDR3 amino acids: CASSKRTGGGYTF. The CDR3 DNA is TGTGCCAGCAGCAAACGAACAGGGGGTGGCTACACCTTC.

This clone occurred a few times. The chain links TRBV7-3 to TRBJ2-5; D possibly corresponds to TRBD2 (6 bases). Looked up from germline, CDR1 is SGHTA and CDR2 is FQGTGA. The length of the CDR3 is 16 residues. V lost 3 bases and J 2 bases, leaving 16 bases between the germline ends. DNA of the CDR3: TGTGCCAGCAGCTTTTTGGGAGGAAACCTACAAGAGACCCAGTACTTC. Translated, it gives CASSFLGGNLQETQYF.

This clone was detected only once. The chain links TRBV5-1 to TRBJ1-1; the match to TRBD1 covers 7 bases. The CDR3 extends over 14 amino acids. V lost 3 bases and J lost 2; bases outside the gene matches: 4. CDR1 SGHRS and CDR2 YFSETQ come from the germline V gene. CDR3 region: CASSSTGRNTEAFF. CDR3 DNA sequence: TGCGCCAGCAGCTCGACAGGGAGAAACACTGAAGCTTTCTTT.

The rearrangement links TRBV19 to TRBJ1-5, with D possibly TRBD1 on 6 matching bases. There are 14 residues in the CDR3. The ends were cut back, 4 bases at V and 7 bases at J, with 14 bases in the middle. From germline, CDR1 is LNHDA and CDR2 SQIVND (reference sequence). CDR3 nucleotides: TGTGCCAGTAGTAACAGGGCGTTAAGCCAGCCCCAGCATTTT. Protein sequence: CASSNRALSQPQHF.

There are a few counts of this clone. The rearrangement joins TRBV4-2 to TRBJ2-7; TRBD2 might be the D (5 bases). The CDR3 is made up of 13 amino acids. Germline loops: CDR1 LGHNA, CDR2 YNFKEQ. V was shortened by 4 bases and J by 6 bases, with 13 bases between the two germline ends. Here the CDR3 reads CASSPSGRGEQYF. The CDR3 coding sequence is TGTGCCAGCAGCCCAAGCGGACGGGGCGAGCAGTACTTC.

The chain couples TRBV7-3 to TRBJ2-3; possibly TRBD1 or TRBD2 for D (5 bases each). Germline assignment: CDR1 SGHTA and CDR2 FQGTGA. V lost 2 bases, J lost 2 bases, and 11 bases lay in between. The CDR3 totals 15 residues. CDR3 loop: CASSLGREITDTQYF. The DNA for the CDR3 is TGTGCCAGCAGCTTAGGCAGGGAGATCACAGATACGCAGTATTTT.

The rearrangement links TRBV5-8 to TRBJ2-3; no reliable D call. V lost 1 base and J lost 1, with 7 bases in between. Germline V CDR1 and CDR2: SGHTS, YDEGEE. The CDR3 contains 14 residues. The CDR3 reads CASSLSSGTDTQYF. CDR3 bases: TGTGCCAGCAGCTTGTCTTCGGGCACAGATACGCAGTATTTT. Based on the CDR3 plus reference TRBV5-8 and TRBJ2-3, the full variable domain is EAGVTQSPTHLIKTRGQQATLRCSPISGHTSVYWYQQALGLGLQFLLWYDEGEERNRGNFPPRFSGRQFPNYSSELNVNALELEDSALYLCASSLSSGTDTQYFGPGTRLTVL.

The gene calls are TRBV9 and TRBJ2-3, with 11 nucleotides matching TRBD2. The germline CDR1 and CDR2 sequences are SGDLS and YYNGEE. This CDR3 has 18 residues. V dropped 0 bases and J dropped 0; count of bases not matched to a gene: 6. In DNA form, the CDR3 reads TGTGCCAGCAGCGTAGCGCTAGCGGGGGGCCTTAGCACAGATACGCAGTATTTT. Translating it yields CASSVALAGGLSTDTQYF.

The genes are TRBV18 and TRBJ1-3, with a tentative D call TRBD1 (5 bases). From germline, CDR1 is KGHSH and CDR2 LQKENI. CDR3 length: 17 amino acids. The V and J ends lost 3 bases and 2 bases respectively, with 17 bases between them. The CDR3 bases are TGTGCCAGCTCACCGCTCCTACCCCAGGGACCTGGAAACACCATATATTTT. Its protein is CASSPLLPQGPGNTIYF.

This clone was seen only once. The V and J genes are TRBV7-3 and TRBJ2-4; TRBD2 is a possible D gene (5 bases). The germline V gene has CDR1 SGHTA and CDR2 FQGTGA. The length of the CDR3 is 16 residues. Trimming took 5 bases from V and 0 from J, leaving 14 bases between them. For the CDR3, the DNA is TGTGCCAGCAGCGTTCAGGCGGGTCTAGCCAAAAACATTCAGTACTTC. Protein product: CASSVQAGLAKNIQYF. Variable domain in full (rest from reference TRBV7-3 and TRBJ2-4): GAGVSQTPSNKVTEKGKYVELRCDPISGHTALYWYRQSLGQGPEFLIYFQGTGAADDSGLPNDRFFAVRPEGSVSTLKIQRTERGDSAVYLCASSVQAGLAKNIQYFGAGTRLSVL.

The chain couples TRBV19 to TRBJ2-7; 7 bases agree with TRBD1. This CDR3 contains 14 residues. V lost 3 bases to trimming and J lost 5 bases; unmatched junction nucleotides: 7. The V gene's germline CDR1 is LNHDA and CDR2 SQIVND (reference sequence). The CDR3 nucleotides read TGTGCCAGTAGTATTAACAGGGGCGGAAACGAGCAGTACTTC. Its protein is CASSINRGGNEQYF.

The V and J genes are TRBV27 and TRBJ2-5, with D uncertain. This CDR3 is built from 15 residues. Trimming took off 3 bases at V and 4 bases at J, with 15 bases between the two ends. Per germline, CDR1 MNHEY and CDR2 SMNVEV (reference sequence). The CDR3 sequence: CASSFRNLDAETQYF. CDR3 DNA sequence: TGTGCCAGCAGTTTCCGAAACCTTGATGCAGAGACCCAGTACTTC.

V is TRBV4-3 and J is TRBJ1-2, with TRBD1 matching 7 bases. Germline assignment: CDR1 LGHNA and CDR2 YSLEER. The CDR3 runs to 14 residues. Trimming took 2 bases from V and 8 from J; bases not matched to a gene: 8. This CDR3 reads CASSQNRGGFGYTF. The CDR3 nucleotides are TGCGCCAGCAGCCAAAACAGGGGAGGGTTCGGCTACACCTTC.

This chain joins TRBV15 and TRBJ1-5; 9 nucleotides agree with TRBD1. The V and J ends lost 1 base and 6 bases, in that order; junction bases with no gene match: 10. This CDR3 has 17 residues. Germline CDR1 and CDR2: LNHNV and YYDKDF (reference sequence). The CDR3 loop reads CATSRGDGQGTSQPQHF. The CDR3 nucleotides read TGTGCCACCAGCAGAGGAGATGGACAGGGGACGTCTCAGCCCCAGCATTTT.

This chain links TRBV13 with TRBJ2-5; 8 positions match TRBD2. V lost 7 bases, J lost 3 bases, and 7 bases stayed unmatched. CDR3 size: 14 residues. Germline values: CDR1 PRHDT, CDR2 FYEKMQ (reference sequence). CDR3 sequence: CASKRAGAKETQYF. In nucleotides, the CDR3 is TGTGCCAGCAAACGAGCGGGGGCAAAAGAGACCCAGTACTTC.

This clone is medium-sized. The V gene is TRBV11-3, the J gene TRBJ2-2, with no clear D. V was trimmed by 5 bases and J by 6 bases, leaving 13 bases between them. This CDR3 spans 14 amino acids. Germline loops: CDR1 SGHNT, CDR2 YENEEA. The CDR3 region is CASSPGPGPGELFF. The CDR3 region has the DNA TGTGCCAGCAGCCCCGGGCCCGGCCCCGGGGAGCTGTTTTTT.

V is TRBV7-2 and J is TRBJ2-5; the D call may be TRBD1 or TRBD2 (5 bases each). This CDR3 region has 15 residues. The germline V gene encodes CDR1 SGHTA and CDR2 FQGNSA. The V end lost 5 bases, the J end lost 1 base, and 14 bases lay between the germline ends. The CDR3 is CASSPGDHPQETQYF. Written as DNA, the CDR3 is TGTGCCAGCAGCCCCGGGGACCACCCCCAAGAGACCCAGTACTTC.

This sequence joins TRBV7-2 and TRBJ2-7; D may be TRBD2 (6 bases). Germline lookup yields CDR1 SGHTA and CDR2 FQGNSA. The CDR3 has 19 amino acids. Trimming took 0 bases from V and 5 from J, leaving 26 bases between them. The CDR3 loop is CASSLASSGFSPLRHEQYF. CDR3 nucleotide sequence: TGTGCCAGCAGCTTAGCGAGCAGCGGGTTTTCGCCTTTAAGGCACGAGCAGTACTTC.

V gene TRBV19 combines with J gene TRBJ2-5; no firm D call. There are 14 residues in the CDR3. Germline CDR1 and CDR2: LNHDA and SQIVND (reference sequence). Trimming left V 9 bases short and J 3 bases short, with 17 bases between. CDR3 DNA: TGTGCCAGCCAAGTCGCGGCCAGAAAAGAGACCCAGTACTTC. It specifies CASQVAARKETQYF.

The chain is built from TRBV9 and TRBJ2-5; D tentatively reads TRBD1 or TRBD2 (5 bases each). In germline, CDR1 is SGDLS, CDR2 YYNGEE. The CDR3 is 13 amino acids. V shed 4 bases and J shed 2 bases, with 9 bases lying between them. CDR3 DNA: TGTGCCAGCAGCTGGGACGGACAAGAGACCCAGTACTTC. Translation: CASSWDGQETQYF. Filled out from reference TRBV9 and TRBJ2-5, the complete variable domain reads DSGVTQTPKHLITATGQRVTLRCSPRSGDLSVYWYQQSLDQGLQFLIQYYNGEERAKGNILERFSAQQFPDLHSELNLSSLELGDSALYFCASSWDGQETQYFGPGTRLLVL.

This chain's CDR3 is CASSLGGQESYEQYF. CDR3 bases: TGTGCCAGCAGCTTAGGGGGACAGGAGTCCTACGAGCAGTACTTC. The chain employs TRBV11-3 and TRBJ2-7; TRBD1 matches 8 bases. This CDR3 is built from 15 residues. The germline V gene encodes CDR1 SGHNT and CDR2 YENEEA. Trimming removed 1 base from V and 1 base from J; junction bases left unmatched: 3.

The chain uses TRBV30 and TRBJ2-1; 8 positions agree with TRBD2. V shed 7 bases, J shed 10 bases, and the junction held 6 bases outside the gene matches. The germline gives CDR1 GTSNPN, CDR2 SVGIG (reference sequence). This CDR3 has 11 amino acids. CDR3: CALSGGLEQFF. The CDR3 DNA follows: TGTGCCTTGAGCGGGGGCCTGGAGCAGTTCTTC.

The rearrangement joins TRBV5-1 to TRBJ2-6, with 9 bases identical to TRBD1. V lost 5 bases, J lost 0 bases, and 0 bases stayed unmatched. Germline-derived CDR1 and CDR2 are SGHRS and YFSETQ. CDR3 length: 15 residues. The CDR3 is CASRTGGSGANVLTF. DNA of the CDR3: TGCGCCAGCAGGACAGGGGGCTCTGGGGCCAACGTCCTGACTTTC. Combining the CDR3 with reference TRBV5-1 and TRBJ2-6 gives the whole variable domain KAGVTQTPRYLIKTRGQQVTLSCSPISGHRSVSWYQQTPGQGLQFLFEYFSETQRNKGNFPGRFSGRQFSNSRSEMNVSTLELGDSALYLCASRTGGSGANVLTFGAGSRLTVL.

Written as DNA, the CDR3 is TGTGCCAGCAGCCCAGGCGAGACCCAGTACTTC. Protein product: CASSPGETQYF. The rearrangement links TRBV7-9 to TRBJ2-5; D remains ambiguous. V lost 5 bases and J lost 5, with 6 bases in between. Germline assignment: CDR1 SEHNR and CDR2 FQNEAQ (reference sequence). The CDR3 loop spans 11 amino acids. The full variable domain, with the rest looked up from reference TRBV7-9 and TRBJ2-5, is DTGVSQNPRHKITKRGQNVTFRCDPISEHNRLYWYRQTLGQGPEFLTYFQNEAQLEKSRLLSDRFSAERPKGSFSTLEIQRTEQGDSAMYLCASSPGETQYFGPGTRLLVL.

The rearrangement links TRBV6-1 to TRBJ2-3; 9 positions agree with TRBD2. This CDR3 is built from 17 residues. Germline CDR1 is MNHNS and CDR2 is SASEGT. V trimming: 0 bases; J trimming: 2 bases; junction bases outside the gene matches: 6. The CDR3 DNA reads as TGTGCCAGCAGTGAAGCGGAGACTAGCGGTTACACAGATACGCAGTATTTT. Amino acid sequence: CASSEAETSGYTDTQYF.

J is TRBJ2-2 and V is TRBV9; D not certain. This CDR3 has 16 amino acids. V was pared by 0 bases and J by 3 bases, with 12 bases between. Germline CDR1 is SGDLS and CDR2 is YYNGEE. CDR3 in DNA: TGTGCCAGCAGCGTAGAATTAGACCTCTACACCGGGGAGCTGTTTTTT. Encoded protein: CASSVELDLYTGELFF.